These T cell receptor beta chains were read from a single sample in a study of regulatory T cells in long-lasting Graves disease. MiXCR, run by TCRdb on the multiplex PCR reads, gives a single entry per CDR3 protein. The sample contains 450,000 to 600,000 distinct CDR3 sequences, roughly 13% of which appear only once. These sequences were also reported in another study, on T cells in Graves' hyperthyroidism and ophthalmopathy.

Sequences were derived from peripheral blood mononuclear cells (PBMCs), sampled at new diagnosis, from a patient treated with antithyroid drugs. All receptors derive from a man under 40 with Graves disease. Each CDR3 is given without its conserved first and last residue.

j_call v_call cdr3_aa
TRBJ1-3 TRBV14 ASSQATSGNTIY
TRBJ2-2 TRBV5-1 ASSLAGSTGELF
TRBJ1-1 TRBV20-1 SARFRNTEAF
TRBJ1-5 TRBV6-1 ASSEAPYQPQH
TRBJ2-1 TRBV10-3 AISDPGLAGGPGNEQF
TRBJ2-1 TRBV2 ASSGWDVIVIF
TRBJ2-7 TRBV11-3 ASSHSGRDYEQY
TRBJ1-5 TRBV5-1 ASSLMTGDQPQH
TRBJ1-5 TRBV30 AWSVNGGNQPQH
TRBJ1-2 TRBV27 ASSWGGVGGYT
TRBJ2-5 TRBV20-1 SAQSERKETQY
TRBJ2-2 TRBV18 ASSPEISGMYTGELF